This entry lists 9 T cell receptor beta chains sequenced from one sample in a study of cytomegalovirus exposure and HLA in healthy donors. The PCR was carried out with 60 Vbeta primers and 13 Jbeta primers. The data were produced by immunoSEQ multiplex PCR, yet TCRdb's version contains in-frame clones alone and is incomplete. This table lists more than 40,000 clones. The sequencing sample was made of PBMCs. All receptors come from a woman aged 40 to 50 in good health and CMV-seronegative.

The CDR3 reads CAWSVSTGGAVAKNIQYF. CDR3 in DNA: TGTGCCTGGAGTGTATCAACCGGGGGGGCCGTAGCCAAAAACATTCAGTACTTC. This chain connects TRBV30 to TRBJ2-4, with TRBD2 matching 8 bases. Trimming cost V 0 bases and J 0 bases; bases outside gene matches: 10. The CDR3 has 18 amino acids. The germline V gene has CDR1 GTSNPN and CDR2 SVGIG (reference sequence).

The rearrangement links TRBV25-1 to TRBJ1-6; possibly TRBD1 for D (5 bases). The CDR3 is made up of 13 amino acids. Germline CDR1 MGHDK, CDR2 SYGVNS. V was clipped by 7 bases and J by 8 bases, with 12 bases between them. This CDR3 reads CASTWGGDSPLHF. CDR3 nucleotide sequence: TGTGCCAGCACCTGGGGGGGAGATTCACCCCTCCACTTT.

The chain has TRBV7-8 and TRBJ1-2; TRBD1 matches 8 bases. Per the germline V gene, CDR1 is SGHVS and CDR2 is FQNEAQ. V lost 0 bases and J lost 5; bases outside the gene matches: 5. The CDR3 sequence is 15 residues long. The CDR3 loop is CASSLAPRGPYGYTF. The CDR3 coding sequence is TGTGCCAGCAGCTTAGCCCCCAGGGGGCCGTATGGCTACACCTTC.

The gene calls are TRBV5-4 and TRBJ2-1; the match to TRBD2 covers 10 bases. CDR3 length: 15 amino acids. The V gene's germline CDR1 is SGHNT and CDR2 YYREEE (reference sequence). After removal of 4 bases from V and 7 bases from J, the junction contained 8 bases not matched to a gene. DNA for the CDR3: TGTGCCAGCAGCCCGGGTAGCGGGGGGCGAAATGAGCAGTTCTTC. This encodes CASSPGSGGRNEQFF.

The gene calls are TRBV4-2 and TRBJ2-5, with 11 bases lining up with TRBD1. This CDR3 region has 17 residues. J lost 4 bases, V lost 3 bases, and 10 bases had no gene match. CDR1 and CDR2 (germline): LGHNA, YNFKEQ. For the CDR3, the DNA is TGTGCCAGCAGCCAGACACGGACAGGGGGCCTAGGAGAGACCCAGTACTTC. Amino acids: CASSQTRTGGLGETQYF.

The chain uses TRBV18 and TRBJ2-1; TRBD2 agrees at 14 bases. Germline-derived CDR1 and CDR2 are KGHSH and LQKENI. Trimming cost V 6 bases and J 4 bases; bases outside gene matches: 5. There are 16 residues in the CDR3. The CDR3 loop is CASSPGTSGGYNEQFF. The CDR3 DNA is TGTGCCAGCTCCCCTGGGACTAGCGGGGGATACAATGAGCAGTTCTTC.

V is TRBV2 and J is TRBJ1-2, with D possibly matching TRBD1 (6 bases). The CDR3 extends over 15 amino acids. CDR1 is SNHLY and CDR2 is FYNNEI in the germline V gene. Deletions cut 4 bases from V and 8 bases from J, with 20 bases between. CDR3 coding DNA: TGTGCCAGCAGTGTTTTGACAGGACCCGTCAAGGGCTACACCTTC. This gives the protein CASSVLTGPVKGYTF. Complete variable domain (other parts from reference TRBV2 and TRBJ1-2): EPEVTQTPSHQVTQMGQEVILRCVPISNHLYFYWYRQILGQKVEFLVSFYNNEISEKSEIFDDQFSVERPDGSNFTLKIRSTKLEDSAMYFCASSVLTGPVKGYTFGSGTRLTVV.

The V gene is TRBV9, the J gene TRBJ2-1, with D tentatively TRBD2 (6 bases). The CDR3 consists of 15 residues. The V end was cut by 6 bases, the J end by 1 base, with 14 bases between. Germline V gene data show CDR1 as SGDLS and CDR2 as YYNGEE. The CDR3: CASTLGRGSYNEQFF. The DNA of the CDR3 is TGTGCCAGCACCCTCGGGAGAGGTTCCTACAATGAGCAGTTCTTC.

CDR3 DNA: TGTGCCAGCCGTCAAAACGCGGGGTTGAGAGATACGCAGTATTTT. Amino acids: CASRQNAGLRDTQYF. The chain carries TRBV7-3 and TRBJ2-3; a weak D match, TRBD2 (6 bases). The CDR3 totals 15 residues. Trimming removed 8 bases at V and 5 bases at J, with 20 bases between. The germline CDR1 and CDR2 sequences are SGHTA and FQGTGA.